This TCR beta chain was identified during a study of cytomegalovirus exposure and HLA in healthy donors. Study-wide points: Indistinguishable V segments, including TRBV6-2 and TRBV6-3, were excluded. In a later analysis, across HLA loci, associated TCR counts were highest for DRB1, lowest for HLA-C.

Trimming took 5 bases from V and 6 from J, leaving 27 bases between them. The germline CDR1 and CDR2 sequences are SGHKS and YYEKEE (reference sequence). The CDR3 runs to 18 residues. Regarding this clone: The antigen is undetermined.

The PCR used 60 Vbeta and 13 Jbeta primers. This table comes from immunoSEQ multiplex PCR, and its TCRdb copy is limited to in-frame clones, with some not included. The repertoire includes some 130,000 clones, roughly 80% of them detected once, and 2% to 2.5% sits in the top ten. The V and J genes are TRBV5-5 and TRBJ2-1, with TRBD1 as a possible D gene (9 bases). The clonotype was recovered from a man under 40 in good health and CMV-seronegative. Material for sequencing was PBMCs. This CDR3 is CASRLDRGTGGVLNEQFF. CDR3 bases: TGTGCCAGCAGGCTGGACAGGGGAACGGGAGGGGTCCTCAATGAGCAGTTCTTC.